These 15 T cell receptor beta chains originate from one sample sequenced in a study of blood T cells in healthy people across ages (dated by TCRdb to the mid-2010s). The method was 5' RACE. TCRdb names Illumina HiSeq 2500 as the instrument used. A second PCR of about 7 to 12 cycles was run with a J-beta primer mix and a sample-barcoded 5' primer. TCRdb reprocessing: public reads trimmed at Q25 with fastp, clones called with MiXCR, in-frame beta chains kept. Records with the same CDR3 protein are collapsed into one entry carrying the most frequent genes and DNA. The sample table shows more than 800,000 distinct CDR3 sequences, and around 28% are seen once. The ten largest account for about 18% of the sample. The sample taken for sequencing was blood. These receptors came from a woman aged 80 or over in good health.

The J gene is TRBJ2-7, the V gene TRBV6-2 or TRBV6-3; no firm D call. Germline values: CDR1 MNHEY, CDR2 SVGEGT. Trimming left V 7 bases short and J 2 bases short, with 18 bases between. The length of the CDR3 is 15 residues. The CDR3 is CASNLAPALPYEQYF. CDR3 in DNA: TGTGCCAGCAACCTTGCCCCAGCGCTACCCTACGAGCAGTACTTC.

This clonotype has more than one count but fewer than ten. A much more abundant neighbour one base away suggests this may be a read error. This CDR3 is CASSEGTSGGAETQFF. DNA of the CDR3: TGTGCCAGCAGCGAGGGGACTAGCGGGGGGGCTGAGACCCAGTTCTTC. The chain links TRBV5-4 to TRBJ2-1, with TRBD2 matching 16 bases. Trimming at V came to 4 bases and at J to 13 bases, leaving 11 bases not matched to a gene. This CDR3 comprises 16 residues. Germline CDR1 reads SGHNT; CDR2 reads YYREEE (reference sequence).

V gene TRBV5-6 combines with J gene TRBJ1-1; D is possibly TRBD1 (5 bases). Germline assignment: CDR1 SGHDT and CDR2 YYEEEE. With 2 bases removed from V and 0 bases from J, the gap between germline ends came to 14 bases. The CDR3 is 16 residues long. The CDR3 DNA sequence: TGTGCCAGCAGCTTCCTAGGCAGGGCAATGAACACTGAAGCTTTCTTT. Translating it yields CASSFLGRAMNTEAFF.

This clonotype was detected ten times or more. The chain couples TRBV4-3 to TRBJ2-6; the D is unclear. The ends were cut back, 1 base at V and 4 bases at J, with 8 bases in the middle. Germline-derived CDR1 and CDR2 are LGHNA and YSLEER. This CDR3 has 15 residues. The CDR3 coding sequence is TGCGCCAGCAGCCAAGCCCCGACCGGGGCCAACGTCCTGACTTTC. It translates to CASSQAPTGANVLTF.

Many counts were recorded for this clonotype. The CDR3 spells CASSVSPGLGETQYF. Here the CDR3 DNA reads TGTGCCAGCAGTGTTAGCCCCGGGCTGGGGGAGACCCAGTACTTC. The chain carries TRBV2 and TRBJ2-5; D call uncertain. Trimming stripped 4 bases from V and 5 bases from J, with 17 bases between. Germline lookup yields CDR1 SNHLY and CDR2 FYNNEI. This CDR3 is built from 15 residues.

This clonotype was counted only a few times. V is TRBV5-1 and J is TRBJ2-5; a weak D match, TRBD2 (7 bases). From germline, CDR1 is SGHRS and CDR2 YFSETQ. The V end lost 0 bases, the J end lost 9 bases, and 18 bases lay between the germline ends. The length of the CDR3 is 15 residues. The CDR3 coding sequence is TGCGCCAGCAGCTTGGCCTCGGGGGGCAGGGAGGCCCAGTACTTC. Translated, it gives CASSLASGGREAQYF.

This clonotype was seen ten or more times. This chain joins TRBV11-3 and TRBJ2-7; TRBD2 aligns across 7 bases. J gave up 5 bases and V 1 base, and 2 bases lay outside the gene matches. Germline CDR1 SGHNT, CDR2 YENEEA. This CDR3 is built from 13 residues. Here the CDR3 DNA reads TGTGCCAGCAGCTTAGGGCTAGCGGACGAGCAGTACTTC. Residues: CASSLGLADEQYF.

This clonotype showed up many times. CDR3 nucleotides: TGTGCCAGCAGCTTCTTTGGTTCTGGCGGGGGGATACAAGAGACCCAGTACTTC. This codes for CASSFFGSGGGIQETQYF. The chain employs TRBV7-2 and TRBJ2-5; TRBD2 matches 8 bases. The germline V gene has CDR1 SGHTA and CDR2 FQGNSA. With 3 bases clipped from V and 2 bases from J, the junction kept 14 bases outside the gene matches. The CDR3 has 18 amino acids.

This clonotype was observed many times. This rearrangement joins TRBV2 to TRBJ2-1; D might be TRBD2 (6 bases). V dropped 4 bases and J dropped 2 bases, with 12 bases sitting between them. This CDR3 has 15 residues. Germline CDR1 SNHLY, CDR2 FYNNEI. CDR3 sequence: CASSAERAAYNEQFF. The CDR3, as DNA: TGTGCCAGCAGTGCGGAGCGGGCGGCCTACAATGAGCAGTTCTTC.

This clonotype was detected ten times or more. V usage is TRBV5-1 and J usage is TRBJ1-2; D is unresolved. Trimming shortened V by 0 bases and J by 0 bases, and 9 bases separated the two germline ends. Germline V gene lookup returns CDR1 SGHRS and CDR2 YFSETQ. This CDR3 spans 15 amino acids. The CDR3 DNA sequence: TGCGCCAGCAGCTTGGACAGCCTAGCTAACTATGGCTACACCTTC. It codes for CASSLDSLANYGYTF.

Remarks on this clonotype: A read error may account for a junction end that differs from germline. The CDR3 spells CARSFPGPSAIDTEAFF. The CDR3 DNA reads TGTGCCCGCAGCTTTCCGGGCCCTTCGGCTATCGACACTGAAGCTTTCTTT. This chain links TRBV11-2 with TRBJ1-1, with D unclear. This CDR3 has 17 residues. Germline CDR1 is SGHAT and CDR2 is FQNNGV.

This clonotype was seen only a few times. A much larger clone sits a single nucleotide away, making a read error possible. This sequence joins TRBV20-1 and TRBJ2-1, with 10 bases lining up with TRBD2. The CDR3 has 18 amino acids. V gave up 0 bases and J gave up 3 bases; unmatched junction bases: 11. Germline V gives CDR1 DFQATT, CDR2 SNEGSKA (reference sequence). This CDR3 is CSARDLAGLASYYNEQFF. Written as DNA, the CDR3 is TGCAGTGCTAGAGATCTGGCGGGACTAGCGTCCTACTACAATGAGCAGTTCTTC.

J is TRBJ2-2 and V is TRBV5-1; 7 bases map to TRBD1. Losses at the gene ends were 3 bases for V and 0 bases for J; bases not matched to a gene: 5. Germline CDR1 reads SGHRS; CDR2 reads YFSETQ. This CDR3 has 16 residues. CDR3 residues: CASSSIDRANTGELFF. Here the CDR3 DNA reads TGCGCCAGCAGCTCCATCGACAGGGCGAACACCGGGGAGCTGTTTTTT.

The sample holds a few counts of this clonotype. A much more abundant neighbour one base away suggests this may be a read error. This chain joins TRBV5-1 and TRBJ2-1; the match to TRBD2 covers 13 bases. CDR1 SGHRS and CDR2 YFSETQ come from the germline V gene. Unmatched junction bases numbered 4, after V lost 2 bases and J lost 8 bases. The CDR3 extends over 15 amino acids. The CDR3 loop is CASSLLAGGRDEQFF. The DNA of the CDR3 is TGCGCCAGCAGCTTACTAGCGGGGGGGAGAGATGAGCAGTTCTTC.

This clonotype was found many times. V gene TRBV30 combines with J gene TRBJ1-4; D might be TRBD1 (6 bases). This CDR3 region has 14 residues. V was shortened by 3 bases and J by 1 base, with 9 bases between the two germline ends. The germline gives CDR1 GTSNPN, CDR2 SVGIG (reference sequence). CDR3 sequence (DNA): TGTGCCTGGAGCCCGGGACAAACTAATGAAAAACTGTTTTTT. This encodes CAWSPGQTNEKLFF.